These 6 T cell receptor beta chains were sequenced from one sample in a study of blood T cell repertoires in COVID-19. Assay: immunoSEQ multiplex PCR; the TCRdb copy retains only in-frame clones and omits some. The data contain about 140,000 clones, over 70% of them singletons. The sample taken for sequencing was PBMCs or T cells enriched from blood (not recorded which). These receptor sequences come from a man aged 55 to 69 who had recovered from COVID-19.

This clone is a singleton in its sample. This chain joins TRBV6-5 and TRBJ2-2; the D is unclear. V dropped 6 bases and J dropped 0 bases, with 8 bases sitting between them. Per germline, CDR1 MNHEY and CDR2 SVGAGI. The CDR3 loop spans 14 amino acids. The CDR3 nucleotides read TGTGCCAGCAGCCCCTTATCGAACACCGGGGAGCTGTTTTTT. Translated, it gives CASSPLSNTGELFF.

The CDR3 nucleotides are TGTGCCAGCAGCTTAGATGGAACTAGCGGGGTCCCTGTGTACTTC. It yields the protein CASSLDGTSGVPVYF. The chain recombines TRBV11-2 with TRBJ2-5, with 10 bases identical to TRBD2. Losses at the gene ends were 0 bases for V and 13 bases for J; bases not matched to a gene: 11. This CDR3 contains 15 residues. Germline V gene data show CDR1 as SGHAT and CDR2 as FQNNGV.

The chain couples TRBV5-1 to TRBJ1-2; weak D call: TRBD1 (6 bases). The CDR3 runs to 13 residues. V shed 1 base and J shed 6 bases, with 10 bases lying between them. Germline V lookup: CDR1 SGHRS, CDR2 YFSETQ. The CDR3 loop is CASSLLTGNGYTF. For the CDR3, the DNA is TGCGCCAGCAGCTTGTTAACAGGGAATGGCTACACCTTC.

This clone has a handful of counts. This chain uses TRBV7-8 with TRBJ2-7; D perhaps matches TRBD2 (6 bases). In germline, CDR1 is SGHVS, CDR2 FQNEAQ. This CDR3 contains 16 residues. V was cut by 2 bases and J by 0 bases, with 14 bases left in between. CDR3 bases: TGTGCCAGCAGCTTATTAGATGGGAGGCGCTCCTACGAGCAGTACTTC. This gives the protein CASSLLDGRRSYEQYF.

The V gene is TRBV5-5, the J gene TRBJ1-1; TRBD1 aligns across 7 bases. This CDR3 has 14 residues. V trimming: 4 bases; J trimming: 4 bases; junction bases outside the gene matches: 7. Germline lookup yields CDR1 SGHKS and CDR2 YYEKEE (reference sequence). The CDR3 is CASSRGSGGTEAFF. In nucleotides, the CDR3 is TGTGCCAGCAGCCGAGGGTCAGGGGGCACTGAAGCTTTCTTT.

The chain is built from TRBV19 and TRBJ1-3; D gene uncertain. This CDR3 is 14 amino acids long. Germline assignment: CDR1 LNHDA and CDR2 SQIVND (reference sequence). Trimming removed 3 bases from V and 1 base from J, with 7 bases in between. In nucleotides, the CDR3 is TGTGCCAGTAGTATCGGTGCGTCTGGAAACACCATATATTTT. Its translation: CASSIGASGNTIYF. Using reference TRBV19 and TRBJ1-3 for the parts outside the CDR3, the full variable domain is DGGITQSPKYLFRKEGQNVTLSCEQNLNHDAMYWYRQDPGQGLRLIYYSQIVNDFQKGDIAEGYSVSREKKESFPLTVTSAQKNPTAFYLCASSIGASGNTIYFGEGSWLTVV.